One sample yielded the 10 T cell receptor beta chains listed below, sequenced in a study of T cell responses to AZD1222 COVID-19 vaccine. Sequencing was performed with immunoSEQ multiplex PCR; in TCRdb, only in-frame clones are kept and a portion is missing. The sample has approximately 200,000 clones, roughly 90% seen once. Source: peripheral blood, taken 28 days after the second AZD1222 dose. The receptors here all came from an adult who received the AZD1222 COVID-19 vaccine.

This sequence joins TRBV2 and TRBJ2-6; no firm D call. CDR1 is SNHLY, CDR2 FYNNEI, per germline. The length of the CDR3 is 16 residues. Trimming pared 3 bases from V and 3 bases from J, leaving 12 bases between. The CDR3 nucleotides are TGTGCCAGCAGTGATAGGTTTGCGTTTGGGGCCAACGTCCTGACTTTC. This encodes CASSDRFAFGANVLTF. The whole variable domain, filled in from reference TRBV2 and TRBJ2-6, reads EPEVTQTPSHQVTQMGQEVILRCVPISNHLYFYWYRQILGQKVEFLVSFYNNEISEKSEIFDDQFSVERPDGSNFTLKIRSTKLEDSAMYFCASSDRFAFGANVLTFGAGSRLTVL.

V gene TRBV2 combines with J gene TRBJ1-3, with TRBD1 matching over 9 bases. Germline loops: CDR1 SNHLY, CDR2 FYNNEI. The CDR3 extends over 18 amino acids. With V trimmed by 4 bases and J by 4 bases, 14 bases remained unmatched. The CDR3 region has the DNA TGTGCCAGCAGTGGGCAGAGGCCCGGGACAGGGCCCGGAAACACCATATATTTT. Translated, it gives CASSGQRPGTGPGNTIYF.

This chain joins TRBV10-2 and TRBJ2-3; TRBD2 matches at 7 bases. CDR1 is WSHSY and CDR2 is SAAADI in the germline V gene. V was pared by 0 bases and J by 4 bases, with 4 bases of the junction left unmatched. There are 15 residues in the CDR3. The CDR3 here is CASSESKRGPDTQYF. In DNA form, the CDR3 reads TGCGCCAGCAGTGAGTCCAAGCGGGGACCAGATACGCAGTATTTT.

Written as DNA, the CDR3 is TGTGCCACCAAACCCCAAGGGGCCAGCTCTGGGGCCAACGTCCTGACTTTC. Translated, it gives CATKPQGASSGANVLTF. The gene calls are TRBV28 and TRBJ2-6; D might be TRBD1 (5 bases). The germline V and J ends were trimmed by 10 bases and 0 bases, with 19 bases remaining between them. This CDR3 contains 17 residues. Germline CDR1 reads MDHEN; CDR2 reads SYDVKM.

The chain has TRBV3-1 (or the pseudogene TRBV3-2) and TRBJ1-2, with 7 bases identical to TRBD1. Per germline, CDR1 LGHDT and CDR2 YNNKEL (reference sequence). J gave up 3 bases and V 2 bases, and 6 bases lay outside the gene matches. The CDR3 consists of 15 residues. CDR3 in amino acids: CASSQQGGQDYGYTF. The CDR3 DNA sequence: TGTGCCAGCAGCCAACAGGGGGGGCAGGACTATGGCTACACCTTC.

This chain uses TRBV30 with TRBJ1-2; 9 bases align to TRBD1. With V trimmed by 2 bases and J by 2 bases, 6 bases remained unmatched. This CDR3 is built from 15 residues. Per germline, CDR1 GTSNPN and CDR2 SVGIG (reference sequence). CDR3 sequence (DNA): TGTGCCTGGAGTTCCCCCGGGACAGGGAACTATGGCTACACCTTC. Amino acid sequence: CAWSSPGTGNYGYTF.

The gene calls are TRBV4-1 and TRBJ2-5; D possibly corresponds to TRBD1 (6 bases). Germline values: CDR1 MGHRA, CDR2 YSYEKL. V lost 4 bases and J 4 bases, leaving 13 bases between the germline ends. The CDR3 is 14 residues long. This CDR3 reads CASSLVRGIETQYF. The CDR3 coding sequence is TGCGCCAGCAGCCTGGTGAGGGGGATAGAGACCCAGTACTTC.

This clone was seen only a few times. The chain carries TRBV15 and TRBJ1-4, with D uncertain. The CDR3 is made up of 12 amino acids. V was cut by 1 base and J by 7 bases, with 4 bases left in between. Germline CDR1 LNHNV, CDR2 YYDKDF (reference sequence). CDR3: CATSRALEKLFF. CDR3 DNA: TGTGCCACCAGCAGAGCCCTTGAAAAACTGTTTTTT.

The chain combines TRBV2 with TRBJ1-5; possibly TRBD1 for D (5 bases). Germline lookup yields CDR1 SNHLY and CDR2 FYNNEI. This CDR3 spans 13 amino acids. Trimming took 8 bases from V and 6 from J, leaving 14 bases between them. The CDR3 bases are TGTGCCAGCGGGCGGGGCCGGGCTCAGCCCCAGCATTTT. Translating gives CASGRGRAQPQHF.

The V gene is TRBV7-2, the J gene TRBJ1-2; D call uncertain. CDR1 and CDR2 from the germline V gene are SGHTA and FQGNSA. Trimming shortened V by 5 bases and J by 4 bases, and 17 bases separated the two germline ends. The CDR3 is 15 residues long. The CDR3 protein is CASSLGPSASYGYTF. In nucleotides, the CDR3 is TGTGCCAGCAGCCTCGGGCCCTCCGCCAGCTATGGCTACACCTTC.